This entry lists 22 T cell receptor beta chains sequenced from one sample in a study of patients and donors after allogeneic stem cell transplantation. TCRdb recomputed calls from the RT-PCR reads with MiXCR, one row per CDR3 protein. The sample includes 70,000 to 100,000 distinct CDR3 sequences, about 5% seen only once; the top ten take around 2.6%. The source material was blood, either unsorted or a sorted T cell fraction (not recorded which). All receptors come from a human donor who was either an allogeneic HSCT recipient or a stem cell or donor lymphocyte infusion donor (not recorded which). It is not recorded whose cells these are; they may come from a transplant donor.

This clonotype has ten or more counts. The CDR3 coding sequence is TGTGCCAGCAGCCTAAGGGACACCCTAAACTATGGCTACACCTTC. Its translation is CASSLRDTLNYGYTF. This chain uses TRBV7-8 with TRBJ1-2; tentatively, D is TRBD1 (6 bases). CDR1 SGHVS and CDR2 FQNEAQ come from the germline V gene. This CDR3 spans 15 amino acids. V lost 5 bases and J 2 bases, leaving 15 bases between the germline ends.

This clonotype was seen repeatedly, ten times or more. The chain has TRBV7-6 and TRBJ2-2; 7 nucleotides match TRBD1. With 2 bases clipped from V and 6 bases from J, the junction kept 9 bases outside the gene matches. The CDR3 extends over 16 amino acids. The germline CDR1 and CDR2 sequences are SGHVS and FNYEAQ. CDR3 loop: CASSLRGPGESGELFF. The DNA for the CDR3 is TGTGCCAGCAGCTTAAGGGGGCCAGGCGAGTCCGGGGAGCTGTTTTTT.

This clonotype was detected ten times or more. This chain connects TRBV12-3 or TRBV12-4 to TRBJ1-6; tentatively, D is TRBD1 (6 bases). V lost 2 bases, J lost 9 bases, and 14 bases lay in between. This CDR3 is built from 15 residues. CDR3 loop: CASSLLGRGGSPLHF. In nucleotides, the CDR3 is TGTGCCAGCAGTTTACTCGGCAGGGGAGGTTCACCCCTCCACTTT.

This clonotype was counted ten times or more. This rearrangement joins TRBV7-8 to TRBJ1-5, with D tentatively TRBD1 (6 bases). V was pared by 1 base and J by 7 bases, with 17 bases between. Germline lookup yields CDR1 SGHVS and CDR2 FQNEAQ. The CDR3 sequence is 16 residues long. CDR3 amino acids: CASSLGYRDGSQPQHF. The CDR3 DNA is TGTGCCAGCAGCTTAGGGTACAGGGACGGGAGCCAGCCCCAGCATTTT.

This clonotype has ten or more counts. The J gene is TRBJ2-1, the V gene TRBV7-9; D call uncertain. Germline V gene data show CDR1 as SEHNR and CDR2 as FQNEAQ (reference sequence). Trimming left V 2 bases short and J 9 bases short, with 14 bases between. The CDR3 is made up of 14 amino acids. The CDR3, as DNA: TGTGCCAGCAGCTTAATCTTGGGCGGCGGTGAGCAGTTCTTC. The encoded protein is CASSLILGGGEQFF.

This clonotype has ten or more counts. V and J are TRBV12-3 or TRBV12-4 and TRBJ2-7, with a weak D call TRBD2 (5 bases). There are 15 residues in the CDR3. Deletions cut 1 base from V and 2 bases from J, with 12 bases between. The CDR3 nucleotides read TGTGCCAGCAGTTTAGACAGAACGGGAACCTACGAGCAGTACTTC. As protein: CASSLDRTGTYEQYF.

This clonotype was seen ten or more times. The chain recombines TRBV10-3 with TRBJ1-3, with D unclear. The CDR3 runs 15 residues. Trimming removed 2 bases from V and 2 bases from J, with 10 bases in between. In germline, CDR1 is ENHRY, CDR2 SYGVKD. The CDR3 loop reads CAISEDGGPGNTIYF. CDR3 DNA sequence: TGTGCCATCAGTGAGGACGGAGGCCCTGGAAACACCATATATTTT.

This clonotype occurred many times. J is TRBJ2-7 and V is TRBV2, with 7 positions matching TRBD2. V shed 5 bases and J 5 bases; nucleotides not matched to a gene: 3. CDR3 size: 12 residues. In germline, CDR1 is SNHLY, CDR2 FYNNEI. CDR3 nucleotide sequence: TGTGCCAGCAGTATACTAGCGAACGAGCAGTACTTC. Its protein is CASSILANEQYF.

This clonotype has ten or more counts. The chain is built from TRBV5-1 and TRBJ1-1, with no clear D. Germline V gives CDR1 SGHRS, CDR2 YFSETQ. The V end lost 0 bases, the J end lost 1 base, and 7 bases lay between the germline ends. CDR3 length equals 14 residues. The CDR3 protein is CASSLEQPNTEAFF. The CDR3 bases are TGCGCCAGCAGCTTGGAACAACCGAACACTGAAGCTTTCTTT.

This clonotype showed up many times. The gene calls are TRBV2 and TRBJ2-5; D gene uncertain. V was clipped by 6 bases and J by 2 bases, with 4 bases between them. The CDR3 runs 11 residues. CDR1 and CDR2 (germline): SNHLY, FYNNEI. The DNA of the CDR3 is TGTGCCAGCAGCGGACAAGAGACCCAGTACTTC. Encoded protein: CASSGQETQYF.

This clonotype was seen ten or more times. The chain is built from TRBV9 and TRBJ2-1; a weak D match, TRBD2 (6 bases). Per the germline V gene, CDR1 is SGDLS and CDR2 is YYNGEE. Trimming shortened V by 0 bases and J by 3 bases, and 7 bases separated the two germline ends. The CDR3 totals 14 residues. The CDR3 region has the DNA TGTGCCAGCAGCGTAGGGACTAACTACAATGAGCAGTTCTTC. The encoded protein is CASSVGTNYNEQFF. Full variable domain (remainder filled in from reference TRBV9 and TRBJ2-1): DSGVTQTPKHLITATGQRVTLRCSPRSGDLSVYWYQQSLDQGLQFLIQYYNGEERAKGNILERFSAQQFPDLHSELNLSSLELGDSALYFCASSVGTNYNEQFFGPGTRLTVL.

This clonotype has ten or more counts. The chain joins TRBV3-1 to TRBJ2-5, with D unclear. Trimming pared 4 bases from V and 2 bases from J, leaving 5 bases between. The germline V gene has CDR1 LGHDT and CDR2 YNNKEL (reference sequence). CDR3 length equals 12 residues. CDR3 residues: CASSRTQETQYF. The DNA for the CDR3 is TGTGCCAGCAGCCGCACACAAGAGACCCAGTACTTC.

This clonotype was counted a single time. The genes are TRBV7-6 and TRBJ2-5; unclear D gene. The CDR3 extends over 12 amino acids. Germline values: CDR1 SGHVS, CDR2 FNYEAQ. V shed 5 bases and J shed 7 bases, with 11 bases lying between them. The CDR3 region is CASSPASGTQYF. The CDR3 nucleotides read TGTGCCAGCAGCCCCGCCTCCGGGACCCAGTACTTC.

This clonotype was recorded a few times. The rearrangement joins TRBV5-4 to TRBJ2-1; unclear D gene. Germline-derived CDR1 and CDR2 are SGHNT and YYREEE (reference sequence). CDR3 length: 16 amino acids. Trimming cost V 4 bases and J 8 bases, with 22 bases left between them. CDR3: CASSRDNPKLGHEQFF. The CDR3 coding sequence is TGTGCCAGCAGCCGCGACAACCCCAAGTTAGGCCATGAGCAGTTCTTC.

In this sample, this clonotype turned up a few times. This chain joins TRBV7-2 and TRBJ1-1; D is uncertain. Germline V gene data show CDR1 as SGHTA and CDR2 as FQGNSA. The CDR3 covers 15 residues. Trimming stripped 1 base from V and 1 base from J, with 10 bases between. The CDR3 spells CASSLGEGWNTEAFF. The CDR3, as DNA: TGTGCCAGCAGCTTAGGTGAGGGTTGGAACACTGAAGCTTTCTTT.

The chain employs TRBV5-4 and TRBJ2-3, with TRBD2 identical over 9 bases. V dropped 3 bases and J dropped 4; count of bases not matched to a gene: 3. Germline V gene lookup returns CDR1 SGHNT and CDR2 YYREEE (reference sequence). CDR3 size: 14 residues. The CDR3 nucleotides read TGTGCCAGCAGCTCGCGGGAGGGGGCAGATACGCAGTATTTT. Its translation is CASSSREGADTQYF.

In this sample, this clonotype turned up many times. This chain connects TRBV29-1 to TRBJ2-1; D remains unclear. Trimming left V 5 bases short and J 8 bases short, with 10 bases between. CDR3 length equals 11 residues. The germline V gene encodes CDR1 SQVTM and CDR2 ANQGSEA. The CDR3 DNA reads TGCAGCGTTTCTAATTTGGATGAGCAGTTCTTC. Amino acids: CSVSNLDEQFF.

The V gene is TRBV30, the J gene TRBJ2-3; D unclear. V shed 4 bases and J shed 2 bases, with 13 bases lying between them. The CDR3 runs 14 residues. Per the germline V gene, CDR1 is GTSNPN and CDR2 is SVGIG (reference sequence). The CDR3 DNA is TGTGCCTGGATAGGGAATACAAACACAGATACGCAGTATTTT. Translated, it gives CAWIGNTNTDTQYF.

This clonotype was observed many times. The V and J genes are TRBV20-1 and TRBJ1-1; 7 nucleotides align to TRBD1. CDR1 and CDR2 from the germline V gene are DFQATT and SNEGSKA (reference sequence). This CDR3 region has 14 residues. V gave up 1 base and J gave up 3 bases; unmatched junction bases: 5. CDR3 protein: CSARGDREDTEAFF. As DNA, the CDR3 is TGCAGTGCTAGAGGGGACAGAGAGGACACTGAAGCTTTCTTT.

This clonotype was detected many times. The chain recombines TRBV27 with TRBJ1-2; D uncertain. The V end was cut by 5 bases, the J end by 2 bases, with 12 bases between. CDR1 and CDR2 from the germline V gene are MNHEY and SMNVEV (reference sequence). This CDR3 region has 14 residues. The CDR3 DNA follows: TGTGCCAGCAGTCCCGGACTGACCAACTATGGCTACACCTTC. It yields the protein CASSPGLTNYGYTF.

The chain links TRBV12-3 or TRBV12-4 to TRBJ1-4, with D perhaps matching TRBD1 (5 bases). The CDR3 has 13 residues. V was pared by 8 bases and J by 6 bases, with 13 bases between. The CDR3 loop reads CASAGGVDEKLFF. The CDR3 DNA reads as TGTGCCAGCGCGGGGGGGGTCGATGAAAAACTGTTTTTT.

This clonotype was detected many times. The gene calls are TRBV5-1 and TRBJ1-4; 10 positions match TRBD1. The CDR3 loop spans 14 amino acids. In germline, CDR1 is SGHRS, CDR2 YFSETQ. Trimming took 4 bases from V and 7 from J; bases not matched to a gene: 4. DNA for the CDR3: TGCGCCAGCAGCCGGGACAGGGGTGGTGAAAAACTGTTTTTT. Translation gives CASSRDRGGEKLFF. The full variable domain, with the rest looked up from reference TRBV5-1 and TRBJ1-4, is KAGVTQTPRYLIKTRGQQVTLSCSPISGHRSVSWYQQTPGQGLQFLFEYFSETQRNKGNFPGRFSGRQFSNSRSEMNVSTLELGDSALYLCASSRDRGGEKLFFGSGTQLSVL.